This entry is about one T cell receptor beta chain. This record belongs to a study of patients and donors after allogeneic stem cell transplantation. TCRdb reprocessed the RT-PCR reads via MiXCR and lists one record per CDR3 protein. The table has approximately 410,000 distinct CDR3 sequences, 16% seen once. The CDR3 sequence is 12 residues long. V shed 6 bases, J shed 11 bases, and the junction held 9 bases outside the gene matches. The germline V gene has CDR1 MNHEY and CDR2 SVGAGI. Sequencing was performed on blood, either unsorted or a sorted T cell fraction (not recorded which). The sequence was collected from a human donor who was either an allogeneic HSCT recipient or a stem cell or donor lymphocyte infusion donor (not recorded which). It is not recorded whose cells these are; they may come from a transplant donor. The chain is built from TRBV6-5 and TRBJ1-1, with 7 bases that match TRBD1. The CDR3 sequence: CASSQNRGEAFF. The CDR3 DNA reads TGTGCCAGCAGCCAAAACAGGGGAGAGGCTTTCTTT.